The 12 T cell receptor beta chains in this list originate from one sample, sequenced in a study of ipilimumab plus nivolumab after autologous stem cell transplantation. TCRdb's copy holds only in-frame clones and misses some; the assay was immunoSEQ multiplex PCR. The sample has around 20,000 clones, over 65% seen once. Here the sequenced sample was PBMCs, taken in a trial of ipilimumab plus nivolumab as post-transplant consolidation. The receptors were sampled from a male donor with diffuse large B-cell lymphoma.

The CDR3 here is CASRATRGLPKQETQYF. For the CDR3, the DNA is TGTGCCAGCAGGGCGACTAGGGGACTCCCAAAACAAGAGACCCAGTACTTC. The chain carries TRBV25-1 and TRBJ2-5, with TRBD2 as a possible D gene (6 bases). Germline V gives CDR1 MGHDK, CDR2 SYGVNS. CDR3 length equals 17 residues. Trimming pared 6 bases from V and 2 bases from J, leaving 22 bases between. Full variable domain (outside the CDR3, taken from reference TRBV25-1 and TRBJ2-5): EADIYQTPRYLVIGTGKKITLECSQTMGHDKMYWYQQDPGMELHLIHYSYGVNSTEKGDLSSESTVSRIRTEHFPLTLESARPSHTSQYLCASRATRGLPKQETQYFGPGTRLLVL.

The chain combines TRBV7-3 with TRBJ1-1, with D uncertain. Trimming removed 0 bases from V and 0 bases from J, with 2 bases in between. The CDR3 has 13 residues. Germline-derived CDR1 and CDR2 are SGHTA and FQGTGA. The CDR3 sequence is CASSLTMNTEAFF. Written as DNA, the CDR3 is TGTGCCAGCAGCTTAACCATGAACACTGAAGCTTTCTTT.

In this sample, this clone turned up a few times. CDR3 region: CATSRVRGETQYF. DNA for the CDR3: TGTGCCACCAGCAGAGTAAGGGGAGAGACCCAGTACTTC. J is TRBJ2-5 and V is TRBV15, with D perhaps TRBD1 (5 bases). This CDR3 contains 13 residues. Germline CDR1 reads LNHNV; CDR2 reads YYDKDF (reference sequence). The V end was cut by 1 base, the J end by 4 bases, with 7 bases between. Full variable domain (remainder filled in from reference TRBV15 and TRBJ2-5): DAMVIQNPRYQVTQFGKPVTLSCSQTLNHNVMYWYQQKSSQAPKLLFHYYDKDFNNEADTPDNFQSRRPNTSFCFLDIRSPGLGDTAMYLCATSRVRGETQYFGPGTRLLVL.

Notes on this clone: At one end, the junction sequence differs from germline, possibly due to a read error. This chain links TRBV5-3 with TRBJ2-2; TRBD2 matches 7 bases. TRBV5-3 is an ORF, with its function uncertain. This CDR3 contains 15 residues. The CDR3 coding sequence is TGTGCCAGCAGCTCATTAGCGGGTTCCACCGGGGAGCTGTTTTTT. It encodes CASSSLAGSTGELFF.

V usage is TRBV18 and J usage is TRBJ2-2; the match to TRBD1 covers 7 bases. V lost 0 bases, J lost 7 bases, and 5 bases stayed unmatched. This CDR3 comprises 15 residues. Germline values: CDR1 KGHSH, CDR2 LQKENI. CDR3 nucleotide sequence: TGTGCCAGCTCACCACCGTCCAGGGACAGCGGGGAGCTGTTTTTT. As protein: CASSPPSRDSGELFF. Filled out from reference TRBV18 and TRBJ2-2, the complete variable domain reads NAGVMQNPRHLVRRRGQEARLRCSPMKGHSHVYWYRQLPEEGLKFMVYLQKENIIDESGMPKERFSAEFPKEGPSILRIQQVVRGDSAAYFCASSPPSRDSGELFFGEGSRLTVL.

J is TRBJ2-3 and V is TRBV6-1; 12 positions agree with TRBD1. The germline V gene encodes CDR1 MNHNS and CDR2 SASEGT. The CDR3 runs to 14 residues. V gave up 6 bases and J gave up 6 bases; unmatched junction bases: 4. CDR3: CASSGTGGLDTQYF. The CDR3 DNA reads as TGTGCCAGCAGCGGGACAGGGGGCTTGGATACGCAGTATTTT.

The rearrangement links TRBV19 to TRBJ1-2, with D possibly being TRBD1 (6 bases). Germline lookup yields CDR1 LNHDA and CDR2 SQIVND (reference sequence). With 5 bases removed from V and 6 bases from J, the gap between germline ends came to 16 bases. The CDR3 consists of 14 residues. This CDR3 reads CASSRGGLSDGYTF. CDR3 DNA: TGTGCCAGTAGTCGGGGGGGGCTTTCGGATGGCTACACCTTC.

V gene TRBV5-1 combines with J gene TRBJ2-3, with D possibly being TRBD2 (6 bases). CDR1 SGHRS and CDR2 YFSETQ come from the germline V gene. V shed 3 bases and J shed 0 bases, with 8 bases lying between them. CDR3 length: 14 amino acids. The CDR3: CASSWGLSTDTQYF. The CDR3 nucleotides read TGCGCCAGCAGCTGGGGACTCAGCACAGATACGCAGTATTTT.

With regard to this clone: This specimen includes other DNA sequences encoding the same CDR3. The chain employs TRBV10-2 and TRBJ2-3; 11 nucleotides align to TRBD2. Per germline, CDR1 WSHSY and CDR2 SAAADI. V was pared by 6 bases and J by 1 base, with 0 bases of the junction left unmatched. The CDR3 extends over 14 amino acids. The CDR3 bases are TGCGCCAGCAGACTAGCGGGGGGCACAGATACGCAGTATTTT. Its protein product is CASRLAGGTDTQYF.

This chain joins TRBV5-1 and TRBJ2-1; TRBD1 is a possible D gene (6 bases). The CDR3 loop spans 13 amino acids. V dropped 3 bases and J dropped 8 bases, with 12 bases sitting between them. CDR1 and CDR2 from the germline V gene are SGHRS and YFSETQ. DNA for the CDR3: TGCGCCAGCAGCTCGCAGGGGACCGATGAGCAGTTCTTC. As protein: CASSSQGTDEQFF.

The chain uses TRBV6-1 and TRBJ2-3; D may correspond to TRBD1 or TRBD2 (5 bases each). Trimming took 4 bases from V and 3 from J, leaving 11 bases between them. Germline CDR1 reads MNHNS; CDR2 reads SASEGT. This CDR3 has 14 amino acids. The DNA for the CDR3 is TGTGCCAGCAGTGGGGCTTGGGGGACAGATACGCAGTATTTT. Protein product: CASSGAWGTDTQYF.

This clone was seen a handful of times. The DNA of the CDR3 is TGTGCCACCAAAGCGGGAGACACCTCTGGGGCCAACGTCCTGACTTTC. Its protein is CATKAGDTSGANVLTF. The V gene is TRBV19, the J gene TRBJ2-6; 8 bases are a match to TRBD2. The CDR3 sequence is 16 residues long. From germline, CDR1 is LNHDA and CDR2 SQIVND (reference sequence). Losses at the gene ends were 10 bases for V and 0 bases for J; bases not matched to a gene: 8. Filled out from reference TRBV19 and TRBJ2-6, the complete variable domain reads DGGITQSPKYLFRKEGQNVTLSCEQNLNHDAMYWYRQDPGQGLRLIYYSQIVNDFQKGDIAEGYSVSREKKESFPLTVTSAQKNPTAFYLCATKAGDTSGANVLTFGAGSRLTVL.